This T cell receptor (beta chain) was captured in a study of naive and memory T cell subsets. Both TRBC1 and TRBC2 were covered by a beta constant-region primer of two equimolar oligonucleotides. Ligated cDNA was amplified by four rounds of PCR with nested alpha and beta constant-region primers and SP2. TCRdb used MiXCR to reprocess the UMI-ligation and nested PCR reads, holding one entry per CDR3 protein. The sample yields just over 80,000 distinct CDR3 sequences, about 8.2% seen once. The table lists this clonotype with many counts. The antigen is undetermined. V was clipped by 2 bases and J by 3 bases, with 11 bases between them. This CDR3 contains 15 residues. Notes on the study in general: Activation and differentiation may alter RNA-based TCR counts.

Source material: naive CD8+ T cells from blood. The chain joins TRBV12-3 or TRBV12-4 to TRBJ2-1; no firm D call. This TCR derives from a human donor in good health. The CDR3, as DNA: TGTGCCAGCAGTTTACCCGAGCTAAGCTACAATGAGCAGTTCTTC. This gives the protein CASSLPELSYNEQFF.